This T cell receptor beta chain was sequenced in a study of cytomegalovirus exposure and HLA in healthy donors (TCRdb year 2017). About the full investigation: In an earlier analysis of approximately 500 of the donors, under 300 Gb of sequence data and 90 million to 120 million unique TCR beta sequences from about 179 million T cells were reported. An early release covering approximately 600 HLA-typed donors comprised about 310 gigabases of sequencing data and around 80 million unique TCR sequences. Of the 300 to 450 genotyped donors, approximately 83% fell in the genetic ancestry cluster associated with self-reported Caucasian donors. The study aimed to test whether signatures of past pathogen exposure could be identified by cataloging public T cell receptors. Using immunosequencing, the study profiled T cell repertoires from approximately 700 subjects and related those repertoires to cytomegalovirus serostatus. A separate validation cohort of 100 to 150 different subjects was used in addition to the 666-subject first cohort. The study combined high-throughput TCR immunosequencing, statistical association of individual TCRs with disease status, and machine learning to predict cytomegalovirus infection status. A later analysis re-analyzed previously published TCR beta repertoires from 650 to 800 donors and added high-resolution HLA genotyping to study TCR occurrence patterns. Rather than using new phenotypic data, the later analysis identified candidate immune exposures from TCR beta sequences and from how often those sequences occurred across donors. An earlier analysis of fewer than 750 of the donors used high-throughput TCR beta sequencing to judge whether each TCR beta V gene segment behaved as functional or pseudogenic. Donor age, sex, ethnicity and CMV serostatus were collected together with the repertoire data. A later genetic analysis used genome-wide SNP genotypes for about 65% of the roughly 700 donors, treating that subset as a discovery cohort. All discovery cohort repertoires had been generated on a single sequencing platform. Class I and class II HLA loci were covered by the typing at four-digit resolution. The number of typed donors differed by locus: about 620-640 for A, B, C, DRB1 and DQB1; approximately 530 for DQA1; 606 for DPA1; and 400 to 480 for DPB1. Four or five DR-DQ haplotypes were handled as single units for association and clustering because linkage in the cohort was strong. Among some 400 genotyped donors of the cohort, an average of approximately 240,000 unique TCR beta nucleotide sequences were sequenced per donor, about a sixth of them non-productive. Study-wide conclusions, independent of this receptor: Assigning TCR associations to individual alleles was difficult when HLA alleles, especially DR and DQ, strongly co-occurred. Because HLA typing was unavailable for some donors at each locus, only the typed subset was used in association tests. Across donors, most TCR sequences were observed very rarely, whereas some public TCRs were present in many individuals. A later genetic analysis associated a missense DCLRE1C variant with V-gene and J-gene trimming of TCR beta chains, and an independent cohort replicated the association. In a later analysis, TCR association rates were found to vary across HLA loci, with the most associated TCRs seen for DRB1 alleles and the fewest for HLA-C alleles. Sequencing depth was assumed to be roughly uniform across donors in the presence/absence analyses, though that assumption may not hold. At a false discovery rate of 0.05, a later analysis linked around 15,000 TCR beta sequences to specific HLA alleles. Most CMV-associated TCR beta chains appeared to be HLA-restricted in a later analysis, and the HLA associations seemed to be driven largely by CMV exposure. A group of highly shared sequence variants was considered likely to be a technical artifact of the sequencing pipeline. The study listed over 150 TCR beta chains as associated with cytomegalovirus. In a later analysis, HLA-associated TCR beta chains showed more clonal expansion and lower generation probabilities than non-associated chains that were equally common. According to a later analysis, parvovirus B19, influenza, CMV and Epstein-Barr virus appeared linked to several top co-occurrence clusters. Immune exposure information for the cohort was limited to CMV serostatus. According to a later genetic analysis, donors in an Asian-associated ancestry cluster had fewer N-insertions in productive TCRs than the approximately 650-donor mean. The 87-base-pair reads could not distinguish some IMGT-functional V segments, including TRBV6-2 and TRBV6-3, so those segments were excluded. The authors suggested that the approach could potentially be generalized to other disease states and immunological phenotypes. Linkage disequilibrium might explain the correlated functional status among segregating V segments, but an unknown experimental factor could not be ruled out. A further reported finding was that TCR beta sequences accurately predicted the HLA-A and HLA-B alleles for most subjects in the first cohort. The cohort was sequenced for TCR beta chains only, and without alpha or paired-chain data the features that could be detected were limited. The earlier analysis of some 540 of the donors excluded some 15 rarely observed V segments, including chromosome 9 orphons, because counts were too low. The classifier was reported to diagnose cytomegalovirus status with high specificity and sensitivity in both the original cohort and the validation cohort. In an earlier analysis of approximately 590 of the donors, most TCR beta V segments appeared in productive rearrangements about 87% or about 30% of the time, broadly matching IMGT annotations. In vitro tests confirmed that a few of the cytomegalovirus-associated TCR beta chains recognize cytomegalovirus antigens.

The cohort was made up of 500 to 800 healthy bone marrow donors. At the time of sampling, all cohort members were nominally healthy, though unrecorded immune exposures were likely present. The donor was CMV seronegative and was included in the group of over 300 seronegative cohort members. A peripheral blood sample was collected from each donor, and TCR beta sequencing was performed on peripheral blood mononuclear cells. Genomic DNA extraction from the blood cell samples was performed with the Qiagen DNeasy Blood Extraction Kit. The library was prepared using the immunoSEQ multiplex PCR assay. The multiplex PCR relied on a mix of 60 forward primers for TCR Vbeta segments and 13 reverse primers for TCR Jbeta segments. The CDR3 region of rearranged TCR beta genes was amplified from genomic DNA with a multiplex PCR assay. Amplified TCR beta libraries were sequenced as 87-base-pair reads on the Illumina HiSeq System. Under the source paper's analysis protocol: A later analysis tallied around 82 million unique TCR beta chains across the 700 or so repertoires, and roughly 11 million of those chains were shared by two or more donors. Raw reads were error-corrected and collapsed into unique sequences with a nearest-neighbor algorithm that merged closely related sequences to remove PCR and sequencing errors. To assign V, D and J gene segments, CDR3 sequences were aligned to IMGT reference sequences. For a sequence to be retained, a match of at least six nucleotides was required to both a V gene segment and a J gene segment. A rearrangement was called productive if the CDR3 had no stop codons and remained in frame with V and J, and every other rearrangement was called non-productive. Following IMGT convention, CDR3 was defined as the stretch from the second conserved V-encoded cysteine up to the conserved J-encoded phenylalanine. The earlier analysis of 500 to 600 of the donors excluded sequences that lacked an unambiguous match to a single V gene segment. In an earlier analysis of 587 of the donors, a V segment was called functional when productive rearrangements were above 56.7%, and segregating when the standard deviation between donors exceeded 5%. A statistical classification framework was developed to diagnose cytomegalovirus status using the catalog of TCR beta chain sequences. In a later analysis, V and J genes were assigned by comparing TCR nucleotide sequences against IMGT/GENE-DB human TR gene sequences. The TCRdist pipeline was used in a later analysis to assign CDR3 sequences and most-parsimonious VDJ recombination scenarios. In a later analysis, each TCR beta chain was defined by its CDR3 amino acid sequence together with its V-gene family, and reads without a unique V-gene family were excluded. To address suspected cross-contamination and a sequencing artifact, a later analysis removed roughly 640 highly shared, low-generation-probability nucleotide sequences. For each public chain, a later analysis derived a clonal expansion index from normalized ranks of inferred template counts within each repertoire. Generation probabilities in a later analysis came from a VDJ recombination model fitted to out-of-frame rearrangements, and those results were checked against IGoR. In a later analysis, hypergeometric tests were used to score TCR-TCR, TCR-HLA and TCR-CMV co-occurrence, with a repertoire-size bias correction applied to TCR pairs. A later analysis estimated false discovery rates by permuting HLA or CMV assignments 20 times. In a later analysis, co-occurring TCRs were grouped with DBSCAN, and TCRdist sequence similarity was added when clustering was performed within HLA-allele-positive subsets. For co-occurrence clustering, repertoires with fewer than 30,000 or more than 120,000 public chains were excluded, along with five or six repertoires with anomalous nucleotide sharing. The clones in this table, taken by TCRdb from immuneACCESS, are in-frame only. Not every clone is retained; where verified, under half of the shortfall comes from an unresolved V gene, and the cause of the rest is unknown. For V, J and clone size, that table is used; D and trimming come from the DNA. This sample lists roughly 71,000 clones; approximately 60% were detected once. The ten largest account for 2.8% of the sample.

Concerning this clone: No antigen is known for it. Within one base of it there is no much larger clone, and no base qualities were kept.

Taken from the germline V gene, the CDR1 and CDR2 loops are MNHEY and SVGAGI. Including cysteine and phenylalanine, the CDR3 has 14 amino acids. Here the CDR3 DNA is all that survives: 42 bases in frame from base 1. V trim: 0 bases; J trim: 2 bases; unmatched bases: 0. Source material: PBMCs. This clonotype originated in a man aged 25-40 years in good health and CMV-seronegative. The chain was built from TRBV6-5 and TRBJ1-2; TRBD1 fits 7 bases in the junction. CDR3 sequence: CASSYSDRNYGYTF. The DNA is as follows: TGTGCCAGCAGTTACTCGGACAGGAACTATGGCTACACCTTC.